What follows is one T cell receptor (beta chain) and its context. As for treatment: over 15 received Ad26.COV2.S at low or high dose, single or two shots; roughly five received placebo; per-sample allocation not given. On day 63 after the first injection, vaccine and placebo recipients gave samples. This entry is derived from a study of Ad26.COV2.S vaccination and SARS-CoV-2 variants. Across the study: Once or twice, 56 days apart, Ad26.COV2.S was delivered intramuscularly.

V was pared by 1 base and J by 2 bases, with 2 bases of the junction left unmatched. Germline V CDR1 and CDR2: MGHRA, YSYEKL. The CDR3 runs 15 residues. TCRdb keeps only in-frame clones here, not all; method: immunoSEQ multiplex PCR. Here the sample spans approximately 400,000 clones, about 88% being singletons. V and J are TRBV4-1 and TRBJ2-1; 7 nucleotides match TRBD1. The sample here was peripheral blood, taken in a trial of Ad26.COV2.S vaccine versus placebo. The TCR originated in a person aged 18-60 years who received the Ad26.COV2.S COVID-19 vaccine or a placebo. CDR3: CASSQVRGTYNEQFF. The CDR3 DNA sequence: TGCGCCAGCAGCCAAGTCAGGGGGACCTACAATGAGCAGTTCTTC.